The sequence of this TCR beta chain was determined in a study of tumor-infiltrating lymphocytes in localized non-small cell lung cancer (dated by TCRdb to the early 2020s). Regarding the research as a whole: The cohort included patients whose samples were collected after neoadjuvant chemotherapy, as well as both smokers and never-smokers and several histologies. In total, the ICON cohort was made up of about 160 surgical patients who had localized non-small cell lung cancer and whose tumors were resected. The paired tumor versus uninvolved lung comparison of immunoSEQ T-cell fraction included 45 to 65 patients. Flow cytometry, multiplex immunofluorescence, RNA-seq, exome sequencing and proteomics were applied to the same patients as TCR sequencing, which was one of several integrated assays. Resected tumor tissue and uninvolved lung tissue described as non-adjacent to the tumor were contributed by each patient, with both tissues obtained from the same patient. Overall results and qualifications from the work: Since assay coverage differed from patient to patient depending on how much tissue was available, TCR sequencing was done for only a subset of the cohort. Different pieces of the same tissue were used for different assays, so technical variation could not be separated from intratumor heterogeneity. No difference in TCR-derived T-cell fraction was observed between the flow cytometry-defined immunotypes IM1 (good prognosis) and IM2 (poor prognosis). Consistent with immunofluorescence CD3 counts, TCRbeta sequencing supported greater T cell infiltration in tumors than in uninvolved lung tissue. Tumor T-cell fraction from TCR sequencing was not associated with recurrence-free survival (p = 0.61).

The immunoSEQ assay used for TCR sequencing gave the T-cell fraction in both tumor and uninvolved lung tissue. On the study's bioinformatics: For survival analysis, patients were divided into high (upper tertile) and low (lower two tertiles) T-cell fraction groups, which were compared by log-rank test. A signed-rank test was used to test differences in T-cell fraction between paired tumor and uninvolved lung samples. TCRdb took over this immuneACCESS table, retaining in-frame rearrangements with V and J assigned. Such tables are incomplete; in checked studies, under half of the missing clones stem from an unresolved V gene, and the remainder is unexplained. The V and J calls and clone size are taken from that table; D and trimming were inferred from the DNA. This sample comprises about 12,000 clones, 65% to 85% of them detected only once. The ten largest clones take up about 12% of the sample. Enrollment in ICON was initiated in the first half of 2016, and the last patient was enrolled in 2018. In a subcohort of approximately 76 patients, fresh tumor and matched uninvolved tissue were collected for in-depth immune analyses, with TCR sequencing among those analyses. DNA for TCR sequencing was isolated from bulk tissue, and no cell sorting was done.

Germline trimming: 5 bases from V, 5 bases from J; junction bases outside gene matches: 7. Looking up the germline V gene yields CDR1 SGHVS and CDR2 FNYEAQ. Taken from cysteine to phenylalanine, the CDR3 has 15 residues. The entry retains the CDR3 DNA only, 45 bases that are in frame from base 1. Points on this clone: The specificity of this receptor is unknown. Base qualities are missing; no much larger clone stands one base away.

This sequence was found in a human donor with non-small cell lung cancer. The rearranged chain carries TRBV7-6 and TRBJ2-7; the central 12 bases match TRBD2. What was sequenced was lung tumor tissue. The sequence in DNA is TGTGCCAGCAGCCCGTCCGGACTAGCGGGGAACGAGCAGTACTTC. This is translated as CASSPSGLAGNEQYF.